The rows below give T cell receptor beta chains drawn from one sample of a study of OX40 agonist ivuxolimab in advanced cancers. Method: immunoSEQ multiplex PCR; TCRdb's copy keeps in-frame clones and lacks some. Among fewer than 120,000 clones listed, roughly 87% were seen once. The sequences come from CD4+ or CD8+ T cells sorted from blood, collected in a trial of the OX40 agonist ivuxolimab. These TCRs come from an adult with an advanced solid tumor such as melanoma, head and neck, liver or kidney cancer. The conserved cysteine and the conserved F or W are not part of the CDR3 here. The order of the fields is CDR3 protein, V gene, J gene, clone size. Clone size is given for some rows only: seen once, a few or many times, or a class if the clone is expanded.

CDR3 protein: ASSQDFGEMNTEAF
V gene: TRBV18
J gene: TRBJ1-1
clone size: .

CDR3 protein: ASFWGDGNQPQH
V gene: TRBV6-1
J gene: TRBJ1-5
clone size: .

CDR3 protein: ASSVPGQQNSPLH
V gene: TRBV19
J gene: TRBJ1-6
clone size: .

CDR3 protein: ASSLRGTSGNTIY
V gene: TRBV7-2
J gene: TRBJ1-3
clone size: .

CDR3 protein: ASSEQGGTEAF
V gene: TRBV6-4
J gene: TRBJ1-1
clone size: .

CDR3 protein: ASRTGTKTYEQY
V gene: TRBV6-5
J gene: TRBJ2-7
clone size: .

CDR3 protein: ASSSGPTARY
V gene: TRBV7-2
J gene: TRBJ2-4
clone size: .

CDR3 protein: ASLRSRREQY
V gene: TRBV2
J gene: TRBJ2-7
clone size: once

CDR3 protein: ASSSRQEQETQY
V gene: TRBV9
J gene: TRBJ2-5
clone size: once

CDR3 protein: ASRQTSDEQF
V gene: TRBV7-9
J gene: TRBJ2-1
clone size: .

CDR3 protein: ASSISGNTEAF
V gene: TRBV19
J gene: TRBJ1-1
clone size: .

CDR3 protein: AWSPRNEQF
V gene: TRBV30
J gene: TRBJ2-1
clone size: .

CDR3 protein: AIPGRNNEQF
V gene: TRBV23-1
J gene: TRBJ2-1
clone size: .

CDR3 protein: ASSLDLAGLNEQY
V gene: TRBV5-4
J gene: TRBJ2-7
clone size: .

CDR3 protein: ASSEGETVYEQY
V gene: TRBV6-5
J gene: TRBJ2-7
clone size: .

CDR3 protein: ASSFVASGEQF
V gene: TRBV27
J gene: TRBJ2-1
clone size: .

CDR3 protein: ASRQGGVFYGYT
V gene: TRBV28
J gene: TRBJ1-2
clone size: .

CDR3 protein: ASSPPNQETQY
V gene: TRBV18
J gene: TRBJ2-5
clone size: .

CDR3 protein: ASSVQGREVYGYT
V gene: TRBV6-1
J gene: TRBJ1-2
clone size: .

CDR3 protein: ASSGQDIGSPLH
V gene: TRBV9
J gene: TRBJ1-6
clone size: .

CDR3 protein: ASSQERGSNQPQH
V gene: TRBV4-2
J gene: TRBJ1-5
clone size: .

CDR3 protein: ASLSPTLTGGFTGELF
V gene: TRBV30
J gene: TRBJ2-2
clone size: .